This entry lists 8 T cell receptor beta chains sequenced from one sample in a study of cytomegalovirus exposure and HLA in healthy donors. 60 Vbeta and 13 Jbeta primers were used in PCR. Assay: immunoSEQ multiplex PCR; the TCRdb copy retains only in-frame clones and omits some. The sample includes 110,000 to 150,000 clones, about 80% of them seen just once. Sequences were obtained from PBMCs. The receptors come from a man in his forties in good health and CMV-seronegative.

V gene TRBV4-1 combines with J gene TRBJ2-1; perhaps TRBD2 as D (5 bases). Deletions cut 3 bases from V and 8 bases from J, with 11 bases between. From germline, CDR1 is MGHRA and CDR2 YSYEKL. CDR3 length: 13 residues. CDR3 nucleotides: TGCGCCAGCAGCCACCAACTTAGCGATGAGCAGTTCTTC. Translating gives CASSHQLSDEQFF.

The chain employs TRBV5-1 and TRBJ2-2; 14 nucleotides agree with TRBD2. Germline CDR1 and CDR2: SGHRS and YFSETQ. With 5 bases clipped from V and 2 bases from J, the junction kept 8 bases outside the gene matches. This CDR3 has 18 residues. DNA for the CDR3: TGCGCCAGCAGACCCGGGACTAGCGGGGGCCTTAACACCGGGGAGCTGTTTTTT. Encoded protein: CASRPGTSGGLNTGELFF.

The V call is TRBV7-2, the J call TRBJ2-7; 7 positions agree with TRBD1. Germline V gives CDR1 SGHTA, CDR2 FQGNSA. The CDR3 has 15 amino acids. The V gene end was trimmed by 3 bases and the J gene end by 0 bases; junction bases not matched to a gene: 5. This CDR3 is CASSFQGQVSYEQYF. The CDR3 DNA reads TGTGCCAGCAGCTTCCAAGGACAGGTCTCCTACGAGCAGTACTTC.

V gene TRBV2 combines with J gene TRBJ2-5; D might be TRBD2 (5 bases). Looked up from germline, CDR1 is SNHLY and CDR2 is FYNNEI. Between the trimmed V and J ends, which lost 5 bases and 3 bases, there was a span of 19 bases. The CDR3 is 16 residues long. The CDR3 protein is CASSPRRGTQEETQYF. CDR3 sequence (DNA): TGTGCCAGCAGTCCGCGACGGGGAACGCAGGAAGAGACCCAGTACTTC.

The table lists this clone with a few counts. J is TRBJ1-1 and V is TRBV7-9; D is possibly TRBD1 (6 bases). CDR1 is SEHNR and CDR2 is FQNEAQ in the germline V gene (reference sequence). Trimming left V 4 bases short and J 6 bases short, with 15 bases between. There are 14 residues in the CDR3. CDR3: CASSSLGGGAEAFF. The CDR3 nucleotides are TGTGCCAGCAGCTCCCTGGGAGGGGGGGCTGAAGCTTTCTTT.

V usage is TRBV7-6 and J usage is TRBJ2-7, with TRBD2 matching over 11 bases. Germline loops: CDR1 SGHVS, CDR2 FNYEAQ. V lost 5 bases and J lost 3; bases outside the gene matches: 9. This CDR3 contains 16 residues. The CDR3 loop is CASSPGGLAGGYEQYF. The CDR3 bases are TGTGCCAGCAGCCCGGGGGGGCTAGCGGGGGGCTACGAGCAGTACTTC.

The CDR3 DNA follows: TGTGCCAGCAGCTTAGGGACAGCGAACACTGAAGCTTTCTTT. Protein sequence: CASSLGTANTEAFF. The V call is TRBV7-8, the J call TRBJ1-1, with a possible D match to TRBD1 (6 bases). The germline V and J ends were trimmed by 1 base and 1 base, with 7 bases remaining between them. The germline V gene encodes CDR1 SGHVS and CDR2 FQNEAQ. The CDR3 consists of 14 residues. Full variable domain (remainder filled in from reference TRBV7-8 and TRBJ1-1): GAGVSQSPRYKVAKRGQDVALRCDPISGHVSLFWYQQALGQGPEFLTYFQNEAQLDKSGLPSDRFFAERPEGSVSTLKIQRTQQEDSAVYLCASSLGTANTEAFFGQGTRLTVV.

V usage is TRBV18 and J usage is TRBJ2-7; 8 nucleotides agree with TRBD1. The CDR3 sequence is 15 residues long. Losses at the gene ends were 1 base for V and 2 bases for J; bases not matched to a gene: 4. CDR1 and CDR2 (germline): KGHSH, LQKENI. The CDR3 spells CASSPQPGQAYEQYF. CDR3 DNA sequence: TGTGCCAGCTCACCACAGCCGGGACAGGCCTACGAGCAGTACTTC.